The 21 T cell receptor beta chains below were found in one sample sequenced in a study of PD-1 blockade in classical Hodgkin lymphoma. Every patient had relapsed following autologous stem cell transplantation, and cohorts differed in brentuximab vedotin exposure. Libraries were prepared by immunoSEQ multiplex PCR; TCRdb keeps only in-frame clonotypes and omits some of them. Of under 45,000 clones listed, 76% are singletons. The material was peripheral blood mononuclear cells (PBMCs), obtained at baseline. These receptors were taken from a human donor with classical Hodgkin lymphoma.

The chain has TRBV7-2 and TRBJ1-5; weak D call: TRBD1 (6 bases). V was cut by 4 bases and J by 1 base, with 14 bases left in between. The germline V gene has CDR1 SGHTA and CDR2 FQGNSA. The CDR3 runs 16 residues. The CDR3 loop is CASSWGRGGSNQPQHF. The CDR3 coding sequence is TGTGCCAGCAGCTGGGGGCGGGGGGGAAGCAATCAGCCCCAGCATTTT. Complete variable domain (other parts from reference TRBV7-2 and TRBJ1-5): GAGVSQSPSNKVTEKGKDVELRCDPISGHTALYWYRQSLGQGLEFLIYFQGNSAPDKSGLPSDRFSAERTGGSVSTLTIQRTQQEDSAVYLCASSWGRGGSNQPQHFGDGTRLSIL.

The CDR3 coding sequence is TGTGCCAGCAGTTTTGGGACTGAGAGCTCTGGGGCCAACGTCCTGACTTTC. Protein product: CASSFGTESSGANVLTF. This sequence joins TRBV28 and TRBJ2-6; D perhaps matches TRBD2 (6 bases). The CDR3 covers 17 residues. Between the trimmed V and J ends, which lost 3 bases and 0 bases, there was a span of 12 bases. Germline CDR1 and CDR2: MDHEN and SYDVKM.

The gene calls are TRBV27 and TRBJ1-3; D call uncertain. Germline V gene data show CDR1 as MNHEY and CDR2 as SMNVEV (reference sequence). CDR3 length equals 15 residues. V dropped 0 bases and J dropped 0 bases, with 6 bases sitting between them. CDR3 region: CASSLSGNSGNTIYF. CDR3 coding DNA: TGTGCCAGCAGTTTATCGGGCAACTCTGGAAACACCATATATTTT.

The rearrangement links TRBV7-8 to TRBJ1-2; D remains ambiguous. There are 14 residues in the CDR3. Germline V gene data show CDR1 as SGHVS and CDR2 as FQNEAQ. The ends were cut back, 3 bases at V and 3 bases at J, with 11 bases in the middle. The CDR3 DNA reads TGTGCCAGCAGCTTGAGGATCTTGGACTATGGCTACACCTTC. This encodes CASSLRILDYGYTF.

The chain is built from TRBV5-1 and TRBJ1-3; D perhaps matches TRBD1 (6 bases). This CDR3 has 15 amino acids. V gave up 4 bases and J gave up 0 bases, with 11 bases separating them. The V gene's germline CDR1 is SGHRS and CDR2 YFSETQ. CDR3: CASSGGQLSGNTIYF. CDR3 nucleotides: TGCGCCAGCAGCGGGGGCCAGCTCTCTGGAAACACCATATATTTT.

The rearrangement joins TRBV9 to TRBJ2-7; 7 bases fit TRBD1. The junction had 4 bases not matched to a gene; V was cut back by 1 base and J by 6 bases. The CDR3 contains 13 residues. Per the germline V gene, CDR1 is SGDLS and CDR2 is YYNGEE. In DNA form, the CDR3 reads TGTGCCAGCAGCGTAAGACAGGGCTTCGAGCAGTACTTC. Encoded protein: CASSVRQGFEQYF.

This chain links TRBV9 with TRBJ2-7; tentatively, D is TRBD2 (5 bases). Germline CDR1 reads SGDLS; CDR2 reads YYNGEE. CDR3 length: 15 residues. The V end was cut by 0 bases, the J end by 0 bases, with 10 bases between. The DNA for the CDR3 is TGTGCCAGCAGCGTAGCAATTGGGAGCTCCTACGAGCAGTACTTC. The encoded protein is CASSVAIGSSYEQYF.

V gene TRBV7-3 combines with J gene TRBJ2-2, with 9 nucleotides matching TRBD2. The CDR3 covers 16 residues. The V gene's germline CDR1 is SGHTA and CDR2 FQGTGA. The V and J ends lost 5 bases and 0 bases, in that order; junction bases with no gene match: 4. Written as DNA, the CDR3 is TGTGCCAGCAGCAGACTAGCGGTCGCGAACACCGGGGAGCTGTTTTTT. Translating it yields CASSRLAVANTGELFF.

The CDR3 sequence is CASSVRGAGADTQYF. The CDR3, as DNA: TGTGCCAGCAGCGTAAGGGGGGCGGGAGCAGATACGCAGTATTTT. This chain joins TRBV9 and TRBJ2-3; D may be TRBD2 (7 bases). Germline lookup yields CDR1 SGDLS and CDR2 YYNGEE. The CDR3 is made up of 15 amino acids. Between the trimmed V and J ends, which lost 1 base and 4 bases, there was a span of 13 bases.

The CDR3 sequence is CASSSRAVTDTQYF. In nucleotides, the CDR3 is TGTGCCAGCAGCTCCAGAGCGGTCACAGATACGCAGTATTTT. The chain carries TRBV7-3 and TRBJ2-3; tentative D call: TRBD2 (5 bases). CDR3 length: 14 residues. V was shortened by 4 bases and J by 2 bases, with 10 bases between the two germline ends. Per germline, CDR1 SGHTA and CDR2 FQGTGA.

This clone was observed a few times. This chain links TRBV27 with TRBJ2-7; D is perhaps TRBD2 (5 bases). Germline V gene sequence: CDR1 MNHEY, CDR2 SMNVEV (reference sequence). The CDR3 is made up of 16 amino acids. V lost 5 bases, J lost 3 bases, and 20 bases lay in between. The CDR3 spells CASSMNLASRYYEQYF. As DNA, the CDR3 is TGTGCCAGCAGTATGAATCTAGCTTCTCGATACTACGAGCAGTACTTC.

This chain connects TRBV7-6 to TRBJ2-3; 7 positions match TRBD2. In germline, CDR1 is SGHVS, CDR2 FNYEAQ. The length of the CDR3 is 18 residues. Germline trimming cut 0 bases from V and 2 bases from J; bases unmatched to any gene: 11. CDR3 sequence: CASSLAGGRIDNTDTQYF. The CDR3 region has the DNA TGTGCCAGCAGCTTAGCGGGAGGGAGAATTGACAACACAGATACGCAGTATTTT. Full variable domain (remainder filled in from reference TRBV7-6 and TRBJ2-3): GAGVSQSPRYKVTKRGQDVALRCDPISGHVSLYWYRQALGQGPEFLTYFNYEAQQDKSGLPNDRFSAERPEGSISTLTIQRTEQRDSAMYRCASSLAGGRIDNTDTQYFGPGTRLTVL.

The chain uses TRBV7-8 and TRBJ2-3; D is uncertain. The V gene's germline CDR1 is SGHVS and CDR2 FQNEAQ. V lost 5 bases to trimming and J lost 2 bases, with 8 bases between them. CDR3 length: 13 amino acids. CDR3 sequence reads: CASSTRPTDTQYF. Written as DNA, the CDR3 is TGTGCCAGCAGCACTCGACCCACAGATACGCAGTATTTT.

The chain combines TRBV6-5 with TRBJ1-5; D possibly corresponds to TRBD1 (5 bases). The germline V and J ends were trimmed by 8 bases and 7 bases, with 18 bases remaining between them. Germline V CDR1 and CDR2: MNHEY, SVGAGI. The CDR3 totals 14 residues. DNA for the CDR3: TGTGCCAGCCGGGTAGGCCAGGGAGGGCAGCCCCAGCATTTT. Amino acid sequence: CASRVGQGGQPQHF.

This chain joins TRBV27 and TRBJ2-7, with D hard to call. Germline assignment: CDR1 MNHEY and CDR2 SMNVEV (reference sequence). Trimming left V 5 bases short and J 4 bases short, with 12 bases between. This CDR3 contains 13 residues. CDR3 amino acids: CASSPRVNYEQYF. The CDR3 coding sequence is TGTGCCAGCAGTCCCCGAGTTAATTACGAGCAGTACTTC.

V gene TRBV9 combines with J gene TRBJ1-2; D not resolved. From germline, CDR1 is SGDLS and CDR2 YYNGEE. The CDR3 is 13 amino acids. The V end was cut by 2 bases, the J end by 3 bases, with 8 bases between. As DNA, the CDR3 is TGTGCCAGCAGCGTCGGGAATGACTATGGCTACACCTTC. This codes for CASSVGNDYGYTF.

V usage is TRBV7-6 and J usage is TRBJ1-1; 7 positions match TRBD1. V shed 5 bases and J 7 bases; nucleotides not matched to a gene: 10. The CDR3 spans 14 residues. Germline CDR1 reads SGHVS; CDR2 reads FNYEAQ. The CDR3 reads CASSPKTGFVEAFF. For the CDR3, the DNA is TGTGCCAGCAGCCCCAAGACAGGGTTTGTTGAAGCTTTCTTT.

The chain has TRBV18 and TRBJ1-5; no clear D gene. The length of the CDR3 is 16 residues. The germline CDR1 and CDR2 sequences are KGHSH and LQKENI. V was shortened by 3 bases and J by 2 bases, with 14 bases between the two germline ends. The CDR3: CASSPEGGRGNQPQHF. The CDR3, as DNA: TGTGCCAGCTCACCGGAGGGAGGAAGGGGCAATCAGCCCCAGCATTTT.

This sequence joins TRBV11-3 and TRBJ2-1, with a weak D call TRBD1 (5 bases). Trimming took off 5 bases at V and 5 bases at J, with 19 bases between the two ends. Germline CDR1 SGHNT, CDR2 YENEEA. This CDR3 spans 16 amino acids. CDR3 in DNA: TGTGCCAGCAGCCGAGTAAGCGAAGGGGCACACAATGAGCAGTTCTTC. Translating it yields CASSRVSEGAHNEQFF.

This chain joins TRBV6-6 and TRBJ1-1, with D perhaps TRBD1 (5 bases). CDR1 and CDR2 (germline): MNHNY, SVGAGI (reference sequence). The V and J ends lost 7 bases and 6 bases respectively, with 15 bases between them. The CDR3 has 13 residues. CDR3: CASTERGVAEAFF. CDR3 bases: TGTGCCAGCACCGAAAGGGGAGTGGCTGAAGCTTTCTTT.

This chain uses TRBV18 with TRBJ2-3, with 7 bases that match TRBD2. The CDR3 is 15 residues long. V was clipped by 0 bases and J by 5 bases; unmatched bases: 5. The germline CDR1 and CDR2 sequences are KGHSH and LQKENI. CDR3 nucleotides: TGTGCCAGCTCACCACCGGGAGCGGGGAGAGATACGCAGTATTTT. It yields the protein CASSPPGAGRDTQYF.